A single sample gave rise to the 8 T cell receptor beta chains below, sequenced in a study of CD8 T cells in ankylosing spondylitis. General observations from the study: Characteristic, it appeared, of ankylosing spondylitis blood was a TCR beta motif of roughly eight highly homologous variants.

TCRdb re-called the 5' RACE reads through MiXCR, storing one row per CDR3 protein. The data hold fewer than 550,000 distinct CDR3 sequences, with about 5% observed a single time. Their target antigens are unknown. What was sequenced was blood, either unsorted or a sorted T cell fraction (not recorded which). The receptor set was obtained from a male donor with ankylosing spondylitis.

In this sample, this clonotype turned up many times. The chain carries TRBV6-5 and TRBJ2-1; 9 bases are a match to TRBD2. Germline V gene sequence: CDR1 MNHEY, CDR2 SVGAGI. The CDR3 consists of 14 residues. Trimming cost V 4 bases and J 10 bases; bases outside gene matches: 8. The CDR3: CASSSGGRADEQFF. CDR3 in DNA: TGTGCCAGCAGTTCGGGCGGGAGGGCTGACGAGCAGTTCTTC.

The chain carries TRBV11-2 and TRBJ2-7, with 10 bases lining up with TRBD2. Germline CDR1 is SGHAT and CDR2 is FQNNGV. CDR3 length: 16 residues. V lost 0 bases to trimming and J lost 0 bases; unmatched junction nucleotides: 2. CDR3 sequence reads: CASSLDSGRTSYEQYF. CDR3 nucleotides: TGTGCCAGCAGCTTAGATAGCGGGAGGACCTCCTACGAGCAGTACTTC.

This clonotype appeared many times. The chain joins TRBV4-2 to TRBJ1-5; 8 nucleotides align to TRBD1. This CDR3 is built from 18 residues. J was trimmed by 0 bases and V by 1 base; bases with no gene match: 8. Germline CDR1 is LGHNA and CDR2 is YNFKEQ. DNA for the CDR3: TGTGCCAGCAGCCAAGGGGGCGACAGGGGCTATAGCAATCAGCCCCAGCATTTT. Its translation: CASSQGGDRGYSNQPQHF.

Ten or more counts support this clonotype. The rearrangement uses TRBV20-1 and TRBJ1-4; D gene ambiguous. This CDR3 region has 11 residues. Trimming pared 7 bases from V and 5 bases from J, leaving 8 bases between. The germline V gene has CDR1 DFQATT and CDR2 SNEGSKA (reference sequence). CDR3 sequence: CSVLVNEKLFF. The CDR3 DNA sequence: TGCAGTGTGCTTGTAAATGAAAAACTGTTTTTT.

This clonotype was detected many times. The rearrangement links TRBV4-3 to TRBJ1-1; 11 bases line up with TRBD1. J was trimmed by 2 bases and V by 1 base; bases with no gene match: 6. The CDR3 has 17 amino acids. CDR1 is LGHNA, CDR2 YSLEER, per germline. CDR3 DNA sequence: TGCGCCAGCAGCCAAGGGACAGGGGGCCTAACTAACACTGAAGCTTTCTTT. The encoded protein is CASSQGTGGLTNTEAFF.

This clonotype was seen many times. V and J are TRBV20-1 and TRBJ1-2; 8 bases agree with TRBD1. This CDR3 contains 15 residues. J lost 0 bases, V lost 1 base, and 4 bases had no gene match. Germline lookup yields CDR1 DFQATT and CDR2 SNEGSKA (reference sequence). The CDR3 protein is CSARVPTGANYGYTF. The CDR3 DNA sequence: TGCAGTGCTAGAGTCCCGACAGGGGCTAACTATGGCTACACCTTC.

This clonotype was observed at least ten times. The chain is built from TRBV12-3 or TRBV12-4 and TRBJ2-5; maybe TRBD1 (6 bases). The germline V and J ends were trimmed by 6 bases and 5 bases, with 16 bases remaining between them. This CDR3 is built from 14 residues. The CDR3 here is CASSVRTGTETQYF. The CDR3 DNA is TGTGCCAGCAGCGTTAGAACAGGGACGGAGACCCAGTACTTC.

This clonotype was detected many times. The V and J genes are TRBV5-5 and TRBJ2-1; D not resolved. Germline lookup yields CDR1 SGHKS and CDR2 YYEKEE (reference sequence). The CDR3 length is 14 residues. Trimming cost V 4 bases and J 0 bases, with 8 bases left between them. CDR3 nucleotides: TGTGCCAGCAGCGGGCGAAGCTCCTACAATGAGCAGTTCTTC. This sequence encodes CASSGRSSYNEQFF. Based on the CDR3 plus reference TRBV5-5 and TRBJ2-1, the full variable domain is DAGVTQSPTHLIKTRGQQVTLRCSPISGHKSVSWYQQVLGQGPQFIFQYYEKEERGRGNFPDRFSARQFPNYSSELNVNALLLGDSALYLCASSGRSSYNEQFFGPGTRLTVL.